These 10 T cell receptor beta chains came from one sample sequenced in a study of OX40 agonist ivuxolimab in advanced cancers. Measured with immunoSEQ multiplex PCR; TCRdb has only the in-frame clones, and not every one. The table records roughly 100,000 clones, around 90% of them present only once. Sequencing used CD4+ or CD8+ T cells sorted from blood, obtained in a trial of the OX40 agonist ivuxolimab. Source of these receptors: an adult with an advanced solid tumor such as melanoma, head and neck, liver or kidney cancer.

The CDR3 region has the DNA TGCGCCAGCAGCTCAATCCTCCGCGGTTCGGCCGGGGAGCTGTTTTTT. Translated, it gives CASSSILRGSAGELFF. The V and J genes are TRBV5-1 and TRBJ2-2; D is uncertain. Germline loops: CDR1 SGHRS, CDR2 YFSETQ. The CDR3 extends over 16 amino acids. Trimming removed 3 bases from V and 6 bases from J, with 18 bases in between.

The DNA of the CDR3 is TGCGCCAGCAGCCAAGACCGGGACAGGGGCGAAAAACTGTTTTTT. It encodes CASSQDRDRGEKLFF. V is TRBV4-3 and J is TRBJ1-4, with TRBD1 matching over 10 bases. With V trimmed by 0 bases and J by 8 bases, 3 bases remained unmatched. CDR1 and CDR2 (germline): LGHNA, YSLEER. The CDR3 spans 15 residues.

CDR3 sequence (DNA): TGTGCCAGCTCACCACCCGCGCCGGAAAAACTGTTTTTT. It specifies CASSPPAPEKLFF. The chain is built from TRBV18 and TRBJ1-4, with D uncertain. Trimming shortened V by 0 bases and J by 8 bases, and 7 bases separated the two germline ends. The germline V gene has CDR1 KGHSH and CDR2 LQKENI. The CDR3 loop spans 13 amino acids.

The chain carries TRBV18 and TRBJ2-7; weak D call: TRBD2 (7 bases). This CDR3 has 14 amino acids. Deletions cut 1 base from V and 3 bases from J, with 10 bases between. Germline CDR1 reads KGHSH; CDR2 reads LQKENI. The DNA for the CDR3 is TGTGCCAGCTCACCACAGGGGGGGGGCTACGAGCAGTACTTC. Translating it yields CASSPQGGGYEQYF.

The V gene is TRBV7-2, the J gene TRBJ1-3, with 8 bases aligning to TRBD1. The germline CDR1 and CDR2 sequences are SGHTA and FQGNSA. The V gene end was trimmed by 6 bases and the J gene end by 5 bases; junction bases not matched to a gene: 6. This CDR3 is built from 14 residues. CDR3 sequence (DNA): TGTGCCAGCAGTCAACAGGGGGTTAGAAACACCATATATTTT. Translated: CASSQQGVRNTIYF.

J is TRBJ1-2 and V is TRBV2, with D tentatively TRBD1 (6 bases). The CDR3 has 14 amino acids. V lost 6 bases and J lost 6, with 17 bases in between. Germline V gene data show CDR1 as SNHLY and CDR2 as FYNNEI. The CDR3 bases are TGTGCCAGCAGGCCACAGGGCGCGTCTAATGGCTACACCTTC. Its translation is CASRPQGASNGYTF.

The chain uses TRBV10-3 and TRBJ2-7; TRBD2 is a possible D gene (5 bases). Germline V gene data show CDR1 as ENHRY and CDR2 as SYGVKD. V was clipped by 0 bases and J by 2 bases, with 11 bases between them. There are 15 residues in the CDR3. The CDR3 region has the DNA TGTGCCATCAGTGAGTCACGGCTAGCACCCTACGAGCAGTACTTC. Its protein product is CAISESRLAPYEQYF.

The gene calls are TRBV6-4 and TRBJ2-7, with D perhaps matching TRBD2 (7 bases). The germline CDR1 and CDR2 sequences are MRHNA and SNTAGT. V was pared by 0 bases and J by 9 bases, with 18 bases between. The CDR3 length is 15 residues. The CDR3 DNA reads as TGTGCCAGCAGTGACTCAGTCGGGGGGCATCAGGGGCAGTACTTC. Protein sequence: CASSDSVGGHQGQYF.

The CDR3 DNA reads as TGTGCCAGTAGTACGACCGTGAGGCCGAGCACAGATACGCAGTATTTT. Translated, it gives CASSTTVRPSTDTQYF. The rearrangement joins TRBV19 to TRBJ2-3; the D is unclear. This CDR3 region has 16 residues. CDR1 and CDR2 (germline): LNHDA, SQIVND (reference sequence). Trimming left V 4 bases short and J 0 bases short, with 14 bases between.

The genes are TRBV5-5 and TRBJ2-7; the D gene could be TRBD1 or TRBD2 (5 bases each). The germline V gene has CDR1 SGHKS and CDR2 YYEKEE (reference sequence). The V end lost 5 bases, the J end lost 0 bases, and 15 bases lay between the germline ends. This CDR3 comprises 15 residues. CDR3 protein: CASSLSGTGSYEQYF. CDR3 sequence (DNA): TGTGCCAGCAGTTTGTCCGGGACGGGCTCCTACGAGCAGTACTTC.